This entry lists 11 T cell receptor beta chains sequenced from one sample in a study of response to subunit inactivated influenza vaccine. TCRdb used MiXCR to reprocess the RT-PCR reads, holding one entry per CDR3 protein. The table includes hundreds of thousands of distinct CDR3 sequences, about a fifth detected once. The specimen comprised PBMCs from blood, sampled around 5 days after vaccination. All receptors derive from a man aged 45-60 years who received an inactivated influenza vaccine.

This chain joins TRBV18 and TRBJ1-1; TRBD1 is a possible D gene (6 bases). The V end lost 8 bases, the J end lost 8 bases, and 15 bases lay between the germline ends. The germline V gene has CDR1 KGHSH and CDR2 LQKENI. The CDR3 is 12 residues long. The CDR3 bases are TGTGCCAGCAGGCAGGGGTTCTCCGAAGCTTTCTTT. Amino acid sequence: CASRQGFSEAFF.

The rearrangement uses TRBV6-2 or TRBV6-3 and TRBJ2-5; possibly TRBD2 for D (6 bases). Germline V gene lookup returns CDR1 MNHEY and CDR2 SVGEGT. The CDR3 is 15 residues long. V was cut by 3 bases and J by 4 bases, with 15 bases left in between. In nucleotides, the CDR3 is TGTGCCAGCAGTTATCGGACTACCAGGGTAGAGACCCAGTACTTC. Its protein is CASSYRTTRVETQYF.

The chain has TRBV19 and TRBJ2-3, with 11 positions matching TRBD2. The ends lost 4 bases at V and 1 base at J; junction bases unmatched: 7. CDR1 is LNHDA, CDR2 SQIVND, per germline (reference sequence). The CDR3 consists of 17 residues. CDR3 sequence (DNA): TGTGCCAGTAGTACCTTCTCTAGCGGGGGGCGCACAGATACGCAGTATTTT. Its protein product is CASSTFSSGGRTDTQYF.

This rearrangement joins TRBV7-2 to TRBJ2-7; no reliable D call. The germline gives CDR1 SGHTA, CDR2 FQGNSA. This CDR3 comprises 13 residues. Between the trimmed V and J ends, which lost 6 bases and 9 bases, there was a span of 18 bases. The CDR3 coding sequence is TGTGCCAGCAGTCCCGGGCCCCGGGCGGCGCAGTACTTC. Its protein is CASSPGPRAAQYF.

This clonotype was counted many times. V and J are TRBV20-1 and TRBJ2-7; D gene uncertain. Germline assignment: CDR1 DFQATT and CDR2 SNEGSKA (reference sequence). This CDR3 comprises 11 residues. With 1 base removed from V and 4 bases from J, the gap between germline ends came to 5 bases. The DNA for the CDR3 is TGCAGTGCTAGAGGGGGTTACGAGCAGTACTTC. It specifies CSARGGYEQYF.

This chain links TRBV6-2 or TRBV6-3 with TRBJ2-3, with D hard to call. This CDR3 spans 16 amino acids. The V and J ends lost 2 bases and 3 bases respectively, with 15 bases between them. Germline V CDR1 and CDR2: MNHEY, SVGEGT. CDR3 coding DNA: TGTGCCAGCAGTTACGGGAACTGGGATCTTACAGATACGCAGTATTTT. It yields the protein CASSYGNWDLTDTQYF.

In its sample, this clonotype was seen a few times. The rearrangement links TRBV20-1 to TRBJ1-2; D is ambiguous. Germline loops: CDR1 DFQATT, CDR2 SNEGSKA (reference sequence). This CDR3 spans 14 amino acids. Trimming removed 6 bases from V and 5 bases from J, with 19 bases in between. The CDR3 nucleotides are TGCAGTGCCACTGGGGAGTTCCGCGGATATGGCTACACCTTC. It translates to CSATGEFRGYGYTF.

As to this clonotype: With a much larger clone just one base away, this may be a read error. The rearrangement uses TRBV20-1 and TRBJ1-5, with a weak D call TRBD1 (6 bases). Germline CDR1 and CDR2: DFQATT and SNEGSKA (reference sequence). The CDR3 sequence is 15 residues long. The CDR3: CSASQGHWGNQLQHF. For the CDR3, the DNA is TGCAGTGCTAGCCAGGGACACTGGGGAAATCAGCTCCAGCATTTT.

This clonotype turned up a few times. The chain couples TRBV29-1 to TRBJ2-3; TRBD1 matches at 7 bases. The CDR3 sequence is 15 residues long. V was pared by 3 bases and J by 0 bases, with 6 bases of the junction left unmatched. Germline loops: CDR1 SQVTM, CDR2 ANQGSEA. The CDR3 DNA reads TGCAGCGTTGATGGGACAGCCAAAAGCACAGATACGCAGTATTTT. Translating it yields CSVDGTAKSTDTQYF.

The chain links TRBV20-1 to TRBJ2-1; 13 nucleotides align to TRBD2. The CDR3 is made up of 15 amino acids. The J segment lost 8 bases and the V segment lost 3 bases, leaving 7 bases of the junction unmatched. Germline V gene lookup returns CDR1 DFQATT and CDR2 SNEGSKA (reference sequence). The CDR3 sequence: CSASRTSGSSYEQFF. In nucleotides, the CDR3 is TGCAGTGCTAGTAGGACTAGCGGGAGTAGCTATGAGCAGTTCTTC.

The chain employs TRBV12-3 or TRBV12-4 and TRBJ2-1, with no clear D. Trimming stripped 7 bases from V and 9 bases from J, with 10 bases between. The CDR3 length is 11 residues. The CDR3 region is CASTNGVEQFF. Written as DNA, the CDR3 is TGTGCCAGCACCAATGGGGTTGAGCAGTTCTTC.